The text below deals with one T cell receptor (beta chain). This entry is derived from a study of blood T cell repertoires in COVID-19. Overall study context: The samples span acute and convalescent COVID-19 from the United States, Italy and Spain. PBMCs, B-cell-depleted T cells, or T cells provided the cDNA or gDNA that made up the material.

Source study methods: Researchers report that nucleated cell counts were estimated from reference gene primer amplification. TCRdb's table, derived via immunoSEQ multiplex PCR, lists solely in-frame clones and lacks some. The DNA gave D and trimming, while V, J and clone size come from that table. This sample has about 200,000 clones, with about 94% found just once. Followed longitudinally, the Seattle patients had been enrolled during active infection. CDR3 length: 15 amino acids. CDR1 and CDR2 from the germline V gene are LGHDT and YNNKEL (reference sequence). Trimming at V came to 2 bases and at J to 6 bases, leaving 6 bases not matched to a gene.

The origin of this receptor is a man in his 60s with COVID-19, enrolled during active disease. The V and J genes are TRBV3-1 (or the pseudogene TRBV3-2) and TRBJ2-7; TRBD2 matches 11 bases. The sequencing sample was made of peripheral blood. CDR3 in amino acids: CASSQSLAGGSEQYF. CDR3 bases: TGTGCCAGCAGCCAAAGTCTAGCGGGAGGTAGCGAGCAGTACTTC.